This T cell receptor beta chain was documented in a study of blood T cell repertoires in COVID-19. Study context: From T cells, B-cell-depleted T cells, or PBMCs came the material, which was cDNA or gDNA.

The germline CDR1 and CDR2 sequences are GTSNPN and SVGIG (reference sequence). The ends lost 7 bases at V and 6 bases at J; junction bases unmatched: 5. This CDR3 has 13 residues. The repertoire was sequenced with immunoSEQ multiplex PCR; TCRdb's copy has only in-frame clones and lacks some. The sample records a few hundred thousand clones, about 87% being singletons. Material for sequencing was PBMCs or T cells enriched from blood (not recorded which). The sequence derives from a woman in her 50s who had recovered from COVID-19. This sequence joins TRBV30 and TRBJ1-6; 8 nucleotides agree with TRBD1. The CDR3 sequence is CASQGQGNSPLHF. The DNA of the CDR3 is TGTGCCTCCCAAGGACAGGGTAATTCACCCCTCCACTTT.